The T cell receptor (beta chain) described here comes from a study of T cells in Graves' hyperthyroidism and ophthalmopathy. Germline CDR1 is MGHRA and CDR2 is YSYEKL. V lost 5 bases, J lost 5 bases, and 16 bases lay in between. The CDR3 spans 15 residues. What was amplified from RNA transcripts were TCR beta CDR3 regions. In the first-round RT-PCR of the TCR CDR3, the HTBI primer set was used. TCRdb re-called the multiplex PCR reads through MiXCR, storing one row per CDR3 protein. The top ten hold roughly 18% of the sample, which has 500,000 or so distinct CDR3 sequences, roughly 18% seen once. The receptor was isolated from a woman in her late teens or twenties with Graves' ophthalmopathy. Sequences were obtained from blood. J is TRBJ1-5 and V is TRBV4-1, with a possible D match to TRBD1 (5 bases). CDR3 sequence reads: CASSKTPQVYQPQHF. CDR3 nucleotides: TGCGCCAGCAGCAAGACCCCACAGGTATATCAGCCCCAGCATTTT.